This TCR beta chain was recorded in a study of IL-17A CD8 T cells in psoriatic arthritis synovium. With respect to the entire study: The goal of the study was to define the phenotype, molecular profile and function of synovial IL-17A+CD8+ T cells in psoriatic arthritis pathogenesis.

Worth noting for this clone: Its target antigen remains unknown. No base quality values were provided; no much bigger clone lies one nucleotide off.

Synovial fluid effusions were drawn by aspiration from the actively inflamed joints of psoriatic arthritis patients. Memory CD8+ T cells in synovial fluid were sorted patient by patient into Tc17 (IL-17A+) cells, bulk memory cells and Tc1 (IL-17A-IFNgamma+) cells in order to compare their TCR repertoires. The Classification of Psoriatic Arthritis Study Group (CASPAR) criteria were met by the psoriatic arthritis patients. For the bulk memory CD8+ T cell sort, CD45RA-CD27+/- cells were combined with CD45RA+CD27- cells. In a few patients with psoriatic arthritis, sorted CD8+ T cell subsets from synovial fluid were put through TCRbeta sequencing. Before use, synovial fluid mononuclear cells were separated with Lymphoprep and cryopreserved in liquid nitrogen. The medium used for cryopreservation was made up of around 48% fetal calf serum and around 9.6% dimethyl sulfoxide. General findings and caveats noted by the study authors: Cells were obtained from synovial fluid rather than synovial tissue, because no psoriatic arthritis synovial tissue samples were available. Only three patients were covered by TCR sequencing, and this limited sample size was acknowledged by the authors. Although some individual clones took up over 5% of the repertoire, most synovial CD8+ subsets stayed polyclonal.

DNA was extracted (Qiagen), and TCRbeta V-D-J rearrangements were subjected to bias-controlled amplification followed by high-throughput sequencing (immunoSEQ; Adaptive Biotech). Concerning the study's data processing: The immunoSEQ Analyzer platform was used for sequence-level analysis of productive sequences. Clonality was calculated as 1 minus Pielou's evenness, with values ranging from 0 (highly polyclonal) to 1 (monoclonal). How much repertoires overlapped between subsets was quantified with the Morisita index, which goes from 0 (no similarity) to 1 (complete similarity). TCRdb obtained this table from immuneACCESS and retained in-frame rearrangements with V and J assigned. These tables miss some clones; where compared with another copy, unresolved V genes account for less than half of the shortfall, and the remainder is unexplained. The DNA gave D and trimming, while V, J and clone size come from that table. Recorded for this sample are about 2,000 clones; roughly three quarters of them occurred a single time. In total, the top ten clones hold approximately 8.8% of the sample.

The sample consisted of memory CD8+ T cells from synovial fluid. The cell subset or site label for this specimen denotes: bulk memory CD8+ T cells (CD45RA-CD27+/- and CD45RA+CD27-). This clonotype was obtained from a human donor with psoriatic arthritis.

The CDR3 region: CASSLFQGPSQPQHF. The sequence in DNA is TGTGCCAGCAGCTTATTTCAGGGACCGAGCCAGCCCCAGCATTTT. The chain joins TRBV7-8 to TRBJ1-5; the D gene is possibly TRBD1, with 5 bases matching. The CDR3 runs 15 residues from the cysteine to the phenylalanine. Only the CDR3 part of the read is kept: 45 bases, read in frame from the first base. CDR1 and CDR2, per the germline V gene, are SGHVS and FQNEAQ. At the junction V is shortened by 2 bases and J by 7 bases, with 15 bases in between.